Listed here are 25 T cell receptor beta chains from one sample, sequenced in a study of T cells in Graves' hyperthyroidism and ophthalmopathy. It was RNA transcripts that yielded the amplified TCR beta CDR3 regions. First-round RT-PCR with HTBI primers amplified the TCR CDR3 region. TCRdb used MiXCR to reprocess the multiplex PCR reads, holding one entry per CDR3 protein. The sample consists of more than 150,000 distinct CDR3 sequences, more than 15% of them appearing once. Material: blood. The receptors here all came from a woman aged 50 to 60 with Graves' hyperthyroidism.

This clonotype was seen repeatedly, ten times or more. The chain carries TRBV24-1 and TRBJ2-1, with D maybe TRBD1 (6 bases). Germline V gene sequence: CDR1 KGHDR, CDR2 SFDVKD. The CDR3 covers 16 residues. V was trimmed by 4 bases and J by 6 bases, leaving 18 bases between them. Here the CDR3 reads CATSDPGQKKANEQFF. For the CDR3, the DNA is TGTGCCACCAGTGACCCTGGACAGAAGAAGGCCAATGAGCAGTTCTTC.

This clonotype was recorded many times. This chain joins TRBV6-1 and TRBJ2-2; 9 bases map to TRBD1. The germline V gene encodes CDR1 MNHNS and CDR2 SASEGT. V shed 8 bases and J 7 bases; nucleotides not matched to a gene: 5. The CDR3 has 13 amino acids. CDR3 sequence (DNA): TGTGCCAGCGGGGACAGGGAACACGGGGAGCTGTTTTTT. Protein sequence: CASGDREHGELFF.

Here the CDR3 DNA reads TGCGCCAGCAGCTTGGTCGTGCGGGCCGGGAATTCACCCCTCCACTTT. It encodes CASSLVVRAGNSPLHF. The chain joins TRBV5-1 to TRBJ1-6; D unclear. The CDR3 is 16 residues long. Germline assignment: CDR1 SGHRS and CDR2 YFSETQ. Trimming shortened V by 0 bases and J by 7 bases, and 14 bases separated the two germline ends.

This clonotype was seen a few times. This chain connects TRBV4-1 to TRBJ2-3, with D perhaps TRBD1 (6 bases). The CDR3 is 13 residues long. The germline V gene has CDR1 MGHRA and CDR2 YSYEKL. Trimming left V 5 bases short and J 13 bases short, with 19 bases between. CDR3 DNA: TGCGCCAGCAGCGATTTTAGACAGGCCGGCAAGTATTTT. It yields the protein CASSDFRQAGKYF.

This clonotype appeared many times. The gene calls are TRBV12-3 or TRBV12-4 and TRBJ1-6, with TRBD1 identical over 8 bases. V was pared by 7 bases and J by 7 bases, with 9 bases of the junction left unmatched. The CDR3 extends over 15 amino acids. The CDR3 nucleotides read TGTGCCAGCAAAGACGGACAGGGAAACAATTCACCCCTCCACTTT. Its translation is CASKDGQGNNSPLHF.

This clonotype was seen at least ten times. This chain links TRBV7-2 with TRBJ1-4, with D possibly being TRBD1 (5 bases). Trimming cost V 5 bases and J 5 bases, with 12 bases left between them. The CDR3 runs 14 residues. Germline values: CDR1 SGHTA, CDR2 FQGNSA. The chain's CDR3 is CASSPDRQNEKLFF. CDR3 sequence (DNA): TGTGCCAGCAGCCCTGACAGACAGAATGAAAAACTGTTTTTT.

The gene calls are TRBV5-1 and TRBJ1-2, with TRBD1 identical over 7 bases. J lost 4 bases, V lost 4 bases, and 19 bases had no gene match. The CDR3 runs to 18 residues. CDR1 and CDR2 from the germline V gene are SGHRS and YFSETQ. The CDR3 DNA follows: TGCGCCAGCAGCCGAAGGGTTCTAAGGGAGGAGGGGGCCTATGGCTACACCTTC. This translates into CASSRRVLREEGAYGYTF.

This clonotype was picked up many times. This chain links TRBV25-1 with TRBJ2-1; D perhaps matches TRBD1 (5 bases). With 2 bases removed from V and 8 bases from J, the gap between germline ends came to 13 bases. Germline CDR1 reads MGHDK; CDR2 reads SYGVNS. The CDR3 is made up of 14 amino acids. CDR3 sequence (DNA): TGTGCCAGCAGTGAAAGTGGGGCGTTGGATGAGCAGTTCTTC. The encoded protein is CASSESGALDEQFF.

This clonotype was observed at least ten times. CDR3 bases: TGTGCCAGCAGCGTTGTCGGGGTTCAAGAGACCCAGTACTTC. Protein: CASSVVGVQETQYF. This rearrangement joins TRBV7-3 to TRBJ2-5; a possible D gene is TRBD2 (5 bases). CDR1 SGHTA and CDR2 FQGTGA come from the germline V gene. The CDR3 contains 14 residues. V was shortened by 5 bases and J by 2 bases, with 12 bases between the two germline ends.

The gene calls are TRBV9 and TRBJ1-2; 10 bases map to TRBD1. The germline V gene has CDR1 SGDLS and CDR2 YYNGEE. The V gene end was trimmed by 0 bases and the J gene end by 8 bases; junction bases not matched to a gene: 16. The CDR3 contains 18 residues. CDR3 DNA sequence: TGTGCCAGCAGCGTAGAAGGATATGGACAGGGGGGAATTAACGGCTACACCTTC. It yields the protein CASSVEGYGQGGINGYTF.

The table lists this clonotype with many counts. This chain links TRBV10-1 with TRBJ2-2; 7 bases line up with TRBD1. Trimming took 6 bases from V and 6 from J; bases not matched to a gene: 7. The CDR3 has 14 amino acids. CDR1 and CDR2 (germline): WNHNN, SYGVQD (reference sequence). The DNA of the CDR3 is TGCGCCAGCAGCATCAGGGGGTTACCCGGGGAGCTGTTTTTT. Translating it yields CASSIRGLPGELFF.

Ten or more counts support this clonotype. The DNA of the CDR3 is TGTGCCAGCAGTTCCCTGGACAGGCCTAATGGCTACACCTTC. Amino acids: CASSSLDRPNGYTF. The chain joins TRBV28 to TRBJ1-2; TRBD1 matches 7 bases. CDR1 is MDHEN and CDR2 is SYDVKM in the germline V gene. V shed 4 bases and J 6 bases; nucleotides not matched to a gene: 8. This CDR3 comprises 14 residues.

In its sample, this clonotype was seen many times. The junction does not match germline at one end; this may be a read error. This rearrangement joins TRBV12-3 or TRBV12-4 to TRBJ1-1; TRBD1 matches 7 bases. The CDR3 extends over 13 amino acids. The CDR3 protein is CASRKTGNIEAFF. The CDR3 DNA reads TGTGCCAGCAGGAAGACAGGGAACATTGAAGCTTTCTTT.

Details on this clonotype: This may arise from a read error, as a much more abundant clone is one base away. This chain uses TRBV19 with TRBJ1-4; 7 bases are a match to TRBD1. The length of the CDR3 is 15 residues. CDR1 LNHDA and CDR2 SQIVND come from the germline V gene (reference sequence). As DNA, the CDR3 is TGTGCCGGTAGTAAAGACAGGGAAGGAGCCGAAAAACTGTTTTTT. It codes for CAGSKDREGAEKLFF.

Concerning this clonotype: With a much larger clone just one base away, this may be a read error. V is TRBV11-2 and J is TRBJ2-3; weak D call: TRBD1 (5 bases). Trimming removed 3 bases from V and 4 bases from J, with 14 bases in between. This CDR3 is built from 15 residues. Germline loops: CDR1 SGHAT, CDR2 FQNNGV. Here the CDR3 DNA reads TGTGCCAGCAGCTTTGGTAGCCGGACATCAGATACGCAGTATTTT. Translation: CASSFGSRTSDTQYF.

This clonotype was observed at least ten times. The chain's CDR3 is CASRSRDLFNYGYTF. The CDR3 DNA reads as TGTGCCAGCAGGAGCCGGGACTTATTTAACTATGGCTACACCTTC. The chain is built from TRBV6-1 and TRBJ1-2; D is possibly TRBD1 (5 bases). V was clipped by 6 bases and J by 1 base, with 15 bases between them. Germline V lookup: CDR1 MNHNS, CDR2 SASEGT. This CDR3 contains 15 residues.

This clonotype was counted ten times or more. The genes are TRBV6-2 or TRBV6-3 and TRBJ2-3; no clear D. CDR3 size: 14 residues. V dropped 6 bases and J dropped 2 bases, with 12 bases sitting between them. Looked up from germline, CDR1 is MNHEY and CDR2 is SVGEGT. This CDR3 is CASSVDGTTDTQYF. Written as DNA, the CDR3 is TGTGCCAGCAGCGTGGACGGTACCACAGATACGCAGTATTTT.

This clonotype was counted once. A much more abundant neighbour one base away suggests this may be a read error. This chain joins TRBV24-1 and TRBJ2-1; D is unclear. This CDR3 contains 13 residues. V was cut by 1 base and J by 11 bases, with 11 bases left in between. In germline, CDR1 is KGHDR, CDR2 SFDVKD. The DNA of the CDR3 is TGTGCCACCAGTGATTTTTTGAAAAATAAGCAGTTCTTC. Protein product: CATSDFLKNKQFF.

This clonotype has at least ten counts. This chain connects TRBV7-9 to TRBJ1-1; D is unclear. The CDR3 is 14 amino acids. Trimming pared 2 bases from V and 0 bases from J, leaving 7 bases between. The germline CDR1 and CDR2 sequences are SEHNR and FQNEAQ (reference sequence). The CDR3 here is CASSLTAVNTEAFF. CDR3 DNA: TGTGCCAGCAGCTTAACCGCAGTGAACACTGAAGCTTTCTTT.

This clonotype occurred many times. V and J are TRBV7-2 and TRBJ1-2; 7 bases match TRBD1. This CDR3 spans 13 amino acids. Germline V CDR1 and CDR2: SGHTA, FQGNSA. The V segment lost 2 bases and the J segment 5 bases; nucleotides outside the gene matches: 2. The CDR3 spells CASSLRGLYGYTF. The CDR3 DNA reads TGTGCCAGCAGCTTAAGGGGGCTGTATGGCTACACCTTC.

The sample holds many counts of this clonotype. The rearrangement links TRBV5-1 to TRBJ2-7; 7 positions match TRBD1. Trimming cost V 6 bases and J 7 bases; bases outside gene matches: 13. Germline V gene sequence: CDR1 SGHRS, CDR2 YFSETQ. CDR3 length: 14 amino acids. The CDR3 DNA sequence: TGCGCCAGCACCTTCCAACCCGCACAGGGGGAGCAGTACTTC. Amino acids: CASTFQPAQGEQYF. The whole variable domain, remainder taken from reference TRBV5-1 and TRBJ2-7, is KAGVTQTPRYLIKTRGQQVTLSCSPISGHRSVSWYQQTPGQGLQFLFEYFSETQRNKGNFPGRFSGRQFSNSRSEMNVSTLELGDSALYLCASTFQPAQGEQYFGPGTRLTVT.

This clonotype was counted many times. V and J are TRBV2 and TRBJ2-7; D is unclear. This CDR3 spans 12 amino acids. V was trimmed by 6 bases and J by 4 bases, leaving 10 bases between them. Germline-derived CDR1 and CDR2 are SNHLY and FYNNEI. This CDR3 reads CASRYDPYEQYF. DNA of the CDR3: TGTGCCAGCAGGTATGACCCGTACGAGCAGTACTTC.

This clonotype was picked up a small number of times. The chain uses TRBV5-5 and TRBJ1-2; TRBD1 agrees at 8 bases. Trimming removed 4 bases from V and 3 bases from J; junction bases left unmatched: 2. Germline CDR1 is SGHKS and CDR2 is YYEKEE (reference sequence). This CDR3 is built from 13 residues. The CDR3 region has the DNA TGTGCCAGCAGCGGACAGGGACACTATGGCTACACCTTC. This translates into CASSGQGHYGYTF.

The chain joins TRBV2 to TRBJ1-2; 10 bases fit TRBD1. The CDR3 has 15 amino acids. Germline V gene lookup returns CDR1 SNHLY and CDR2 FYNNEI. V trimming: 4 bases; J trimming: 4 bases; junction bases outside the gene matches: 6. The CDR3, as DNA: TGTGCCAGCAGTGCGACAGGGGGCCGGAGCTATGGCTACACCTTC. It is translated as CASSATGGRSYGYTF.

This clonotype was seen many times. An end of the junction does not agree with germline; a read error may underlie this. The chain links TRBV5-1 to TRBJ2-3; 8 bases agree with TRBD1. From germline, CDR1 is SGHRS and CDR2 YFSETQ. The CDR3 consists of 14 residues. The CDR3 DNA follows: TGTGCCAGCAGCTTAGGGACAGGTCCAGATACGCAGTATTTT. Translation gives CASSLGTGPDTQYF.